The 30 T cell receptor beta chains presented below share a single source sample, sequenced in a study of T cells after posttransplantation cyclophosphamide. Sequenced by immunoSEQ multiplex PCR; TCRdb stores in-frame clones only, minus some. Among more than 30,000 clones listed, about nine tenths were seen once. Cells defined as naive were viable CD3+CD4+ or CD3+CD8+ and CCR7+CD45RA+CD45RO-CD95-CD27+CD28+. Sequences were obtained from naive CD4+ T cells sorted from PBMCs. These receptors all come from a woman aged 60 to 75 in good health, CMV-negative, and a related stem cell transplant donor.

The V and J genes are TRBV5-1 and TRBJ2-5; perhaps TRBD1 as D (6 bases). The CDR3 length is 14 residues. Germline V gene lookup returns CDR1 SGHRS and CDR2 YFSETQ. Trimming removed 0 bases from V and 5 bases from J, with 11 bases in between. The CDR3 here is CASSLGRGTETQYF. The DNA for the CDR3 is TGCGCCAGCAGCTTGGGCAGGGGCACGGAGACCCAGTACTTC.

J is TRBJ2-7 and V is TRBV5-1; 8 bases match TRBD2. V lost 2 bases to trimming and J lost 7 bases; unmatched junction nucleotides: 8. CDR3 length equals 14 residues. Germline loops: CDR1 SGHRS, CDR2 YFSETQ. The CDR3 protein is CASSFGSGGEEQYF. In DNA form, the CDR3 reads TGCGCCAGCAGCTTCGGGAGCGGGGGTGAAGAGCAGTACTTC.

The chain uses TRBV29-1 and TRBJ1-6, with no clear D. Germline CDR1 and CDR2: SQVTM and ANQGSEA. The CDR3 runs 12 residues. The V end lost 5 bases, the J end lost 8 bases, and 10 bases lay between the germline ends. The CDR3 reads CSVTAADSPLHF. The CDR3 nucleotides are TGCAGCGTTACAGCGGCGGATTCACCCCTCCACTTT. Using reference TRBV29-1 and TRBJ1-6 for the parts outside the CDR3, the full variable domain is SAVISQKPSRDICQRGTSLTIQCQVDSQVTMMFWYRQQPGQSLTLIATANQGSEATYESGFVIDKFPISRPNLTFSTLTVSNMSPEDSSIYLCSVTAADSPLHFGNGTRLTVT.

This rearrangement joins TRBV4-3 to TRBJ2-1, with a tentative D call TRBD1 (6 bases). The germline CDR1 and CDR2 sequences are LGHNA and YSLEER. This CDR3 region has 16 residues. Trimming stripped 4 bases from V and 2 bases from J, with 15 bases between. CDR3 bases: TGCGCCAGCAGCCGGGACCGACAGGCCCCCTACAATGAGCAGTTCTTC. Its protein product is CASSRDRQAPYNEQFF.

The V and J genes are TRBV7-7 and TRBJ2-7; the D gene is possibly TRBD1 (5 bases). The CDR3 spans 14 residues. Germline V lookup: CDR1 SSHAT, CDR2 FNYEAQ (reference sequence). V was pared by 3 bases and J by 1 base, with 10 bases between. This CDR3 reads CASSFRASSYEQYF. CDR3 DNA sequence: TGTGCCAGCAGCTTCAGGGCTTCTTCCTACGAGCAGTACTTC.

The chain is built from TRBV7-2 and TRBJ2-3, with 15 nucleotides matching TRBD2. Germline lookup yields CDR1 SGHTA and CDR2 FQGNSA. V shed 3 bases, J shed 6 bases, and the junction held 1 base outside the gene matches. This CDR3 is built from 15 residues. CDR3 DNA sequence: TGTGCCAGCAGCTTCGGACTAGCGGGAGGGGATACGCAGTATTTT. Its translation is CASSFGLAGGDTQYF.

The rearrangement joins TRBV28 to TRBJ1-2; D gene uncertain. The CDR3 runs 12 residues. Trimming left V 6 bases short and J 4 bases short, with 9 bases between. Germline CDR1 MDHEN, CDR2 SYDVKM. CDR3 coding DNA: TGTGCCAGCAGGGTTGGAGGCTATGGCTACACCTTC. It is translated as CASRVGGYGYTF.

The chain carries TRBV7-9 and TRBJ1-6; D not resolved. Germline V gene data show CDR1 as SEHNR and CDR2 as FQNEAQ (reference sequence). The CDR3 is made up of 13 amino acids. The germline V and J ends were trimmed by 1 base and 8 bases, with 6 bases remaining between them. The CDR3 DNA is TGTGCCAGCAGCTTAGTCGGTGATTCACCCCTCCACTTT. Translated: CASSLVGDSPLHF.

The chain has TRBV10-3 and TRBJ1-2; 8 nucleotides match TRBD1. V gave up 6 bases and J gave up 8 bases; unmatched junction bases: 8. CDR3 length: 13 residues. The germline V gene encodes CDR1 ENHRY and CDR2 SYGVKD. CDR3 in amino acids: CAISEQGAGGYTF. DNA for the CDR3: TGTGCCATCAGCGAGCAGGGGGCGGGGGGCTACACCTTC.

The chain is built from TRBV7-3 and TRBJ2-5; 9 bases fit TRBD2. The better agreement between TRBJ2-7 and the DNA end casts doubt on the J call. Looked up from germline, CDR1 is SGHTA and CDR2 is FQGTGA. The CDR3 is 18 residues long. The DNA of the CDR3 is TGTGCCAGCAGCCTCAACCCGGCATCTAGCGGGAAATTGGGCGAGCAGTACTTC. This translates into CASSLNPASSGKLGEQYF.

The rearrangement joins TRBV9 to TRBJ2-1; 10 bases are a match to TRBD2. Losses at the gene ends were 4 bases for V and 8 bases for J; bases not matched to a gene: 15. This CDR3 has 17 residues. Germline CDR1 SGDLS, CDR2 YYNGEE. CDR3 sequence reads: CASSKTLSSGGRDEQFF. The CDR3 nucleotides read TGTGCCAGCAGCAAGACCCTCAGTAGCGGGGGGAGGGATGAGCAGTTCTTC.

The CDR3 is CASSKRQGTSSYEQYF. The CDR3 bases are TGTGCCAGCAGCAAACGACAGGGGACGAGCTCCTACGAGCAGTACTTC. The rearrangement links TRBV21-1 to TRBJ2-7; the table's D call TRBD1 went unverified against the DNA. TRBV21-1 is deemed a pseudogene. The CDR3 consists of 16 residues.

The rearrangement joins TRBV5-1 to TRBJ2-3; TRBD2 matches 9 bases. There are 16 residues in the CDR3. In germline, CDR1 is SGHRS, CDR2 YFSETQ. V shed 0 bases and J 5 bases; nucleotides not matched to a gene: 7. CDR3 nucleotides: TGCGCCAGCAGCTTGGTGGTCGCGGGGGGGCAAGATACGCAGTATTTT. Protein: CASSLVVAGGQDTQYF.

The chain joins TRBV30 to TRBJ2-5, with 9 nucleotides matching TRBD2. The ends lost 2 bases at V and 4 bases at J; junction bases unmatched: 26. CDR3 length equals 21 residues. Germline values: CDR1 GTSNPN, CDR2 SVGIG (reference sequence). The CDR3 is CAWSRKGARGGGTSLGETQYF. The CDR3 nucleotides are TGTGCCTGGAGTAGAAAGGGGGCCCGAGGTGGCGGGACTAGCCTCGGAGAGACCCAGTACTTC.

A few counts support this clone. J is TRBJ1-6 and V is TRBV6-5; TRBD1 might be the D (6 bases). Germline-derived CDR1 and CDR2 are MNHEY and SVGAGI. The CDR3 spans 16 residues. Trimming shortened V by 4 bases and J by 6 bases, and 16 bases separated the two germline ends. The CDR3 region is CASSLQGANPNSPLHF. The CDR3 DNA sequence: TGTGCCAGCAGTTTACAGGGAGCCAACCCTAATTCACCCCTCCACTTT.

The chain carries TRBV7-9 and TRBJ2-7; 8 positions agree with TRBD2. With V trimmed by 2 bases and J by 2 bases, 5 bases remained unmatched. CDR3 length: 15 residues. Germline-derived CDR1 and CDR2 are SEHNR and FQNEAQ (reference sequence). CDR3 in DNA: TGTGCCAGCAGCTTACTTGTAGCGGGGACCTACGAGCAGTACTTC. Translation: CASSLLVAGTYEQYF. Filled out from reference TRBV7-9 and TRBJ2-7, the complete variable domain reads DTGVSQNPRHKITKRGQNVTFRCDPISEHNRLYWYRQTLGQGPEFLTYFQNEAQLEKSRLLSDRFSAERPKGSFSTLEIQRTEQGDSAMYLCASSLLVAGTYEQYFGPGTRLTVT.

The V gene is TRBV9, the J gene TRBJ1-2; TRBD1 matches 10 bases. There are 18 residues in the CDR3. V shed 0 bases and J 1 base; nucleotides not matched to a gene: 9. Germline V gives CDR1 SGDLS, CDR2 YYNGEE. CDR3 amino acids: CASSVAPGTGAFNYGYTF. CDR3 bases: TGTGCCAGCAGCGTAGCTCCCGGGACAGGGGCGTTTAACTATGGCTACACCTTC.

This clone came up once. J is TRBJ2-6 and V is TRBV5-1; TRBD1 matches 9 bases. V trimming: 2 bases; J trimming: 0 bases; junction bases outside the gene matches: 15. CDR3 length: 21 amino acids. The germline V gene encodes CDR1 SGHRS and CDR2 YFSETQ. The CDR3 nucleotides are TGCGCCAGCAGCTTATTTCGGGTCGGACAGGGGACACTCTCTGGGGCCAACGTCCTGACTTTC. Translation: CASSLFRVGQGTLSGANVLTF.

The rearrangement joins TRBV29-1 to TRBJ2-5; 10 nucleotides agree with TRBD1. CDR1 and CDR2 from the germline V gene are SQVTM and ANQGSEA. With 4 bases clipped from V and 4 bases from J, the junction kept 3 bases outside the gene matches. The CDR3 contains 13 residues. CDR3 sequence reads: CSVGRTGGETQYF. Written as DNA, the CDR3 is TGCAGCGTTGGACGGACAGGGGGAGAGACCCAGTACTTC.

This sequence joins TRBV19 and TRBJ1-2; 7 bases match TRBD1. The CDR3 loop spans 16 amino acids. The germline V gene encodes CDR1 LNHDA and CDR2 SQIVND (reference sequence). Unmatched junction bases numbered 10, after V lost 3 bases and J lost 3 bases. DNA of the CDR3: TGTGCCAGTAGTATTCGCGGCGGACAGGCTTACTATGGCTACACCTTC. It yields the protein CASSIRGGQAYYGYTF. Looking up the rest from reference TRBV19 and TRBJ1-2 gives the full variable domain: DGGITQSPKYLFRKEGQNVTLSCEQNLNHDAMYWYRQDPGQGLRLIYYSQIVNDFQKGDIAEGYSVSREKKESFPLTVTSAQKNPTAFYLCASSIRGGQAYYGYTFGSGTRLTVV.

The gene calls are TRBV2 and TRBJ1-6; 8 bases fit TRBD1. Trimming removed 0 bases from V and 10 bases from J; junction bases left unmatched: 5. The CDR3 contains 15 residues. Germline V lookup: CDR1 SNHLY, CDR2 FYNNEI. CDR3 DNA: TGTGCCAGCAGTGAAGCGCTTACAGGGGGGTCACCCCTCCACTTT. The encoded protein is CASSEALTGGSPLHF. The full variable domain, with the rest looked up from reference TRBV2 and TRBJ1-6, is EPEVTQTPSHQVTQMGQEVILRCVPISNHLYFYWYRQILGQKVEFLVSFYNNEISEKSEIFDDQFSVERPDGSNFTLKIRSTKLEDSAMYFCASSEALTGGSPLHFGNGTRLTVT.

The chain uses TRBV28 and TRBJ2-1; D gene uncertain. The CDR3 has 12 amino acids. CDR1 and CDR2 (germline): MDHEN, SYDVKM. V lost 8 bases, J lost 7 bases, and 12 bases lay in between. The CDR3 DNA is TGTGCCAGCCATCGGGTTGGGAATGAGCAGTTCTTC. Translated, it gives CASHRVGNEQFF.

The chain uses TRBV28 and TRBJ1-1; 8 positions match TRBD1. The V and J ends lost 6 bases and 4 bases, in that order; junction bases with no gene match: 10. Germline values: CDR1 MDHEN, CDR2 SYDVKM. This CDR3 comprises 15 residues. The CDR3 DNA is TGTGCCAGCAGCCCAAACGGACAGGGCAGCACTGAAGCTTTCTTT. Its protein is CASSPNGQGSTEAFF. Full variable domain (rest looked up from reference TRBV28 and TRBJ1-1): DVKVTQSSRYLVKRTGEKVFLECVQDMDHENMFWYRQDPGLGLRLIYFSYDVKMKEKGDIPEGYSVSREKKERFSLILESASTNQTSMYLCASSPNGQGSTEAFFGQGTRLTVV.

The chain joins TRBV28 to TRBJ2-1, with unresolved D. The CDR3 extends over 12 amino acids. Germline CDR1 reads MDHEN; CDR2 reads SYDVKM. Trimming removed 6 bases at V and 9 bases at J, with 12 bases between. The CDR3 sequence is CASRVTGGEQFF. Here the CDR3 DNA reads TGTGCCAGCAGAGTGACCGGCGGTGAGCAGTTCTTC.

J is TRBJ2-7 and V is TRBV5-6; D is uncertain. This CDR3 spans 12 amino acids. The V and J ends lost 4 bases and 2 bases respectively, with 7 bases between them. The germline gives CDR1 SGHDT, CDR2 YYEEEE. CDR3 nucleotides: TGTGCCAGCAGCGTCGGTGCCTACGAGCAGTACTTC. Translating gives CASSVGAYEQYF.

The chain has TRBV2 and TRBJ1-5; TRBD1 might be the D (6 bases). From germline, CDR1 is SNHLY and CDR2 FYNNEI. There are 14 residues in the CDR3. The ends were cut back, 11 bases at V and 4 bases at J, with 18 bases in the middle. In nucleotides, the CDR3 is TGTGCCGGGGGGAGGGGGTTGGGGAATCAGCCCCAGCATTTT. Translated: CAGGRGLGNQPQHF.

This clone came up a few times. This chain links TRBV6-6 with TRBJ1-2, with a tentative D call TRBD1 (6 bases). The V gene lost 8 bases and the J gene lost 6 bases, with 16 bases spanning the gap. This CDR3 has 13 amino acids. CDR1 and CDR2 (germline): MNHNY, SVGAGI (reference sequence). CDR3 sequence (DNA): TGTGCCAGCGTTTACAGGGCGAATGATGGCTACACCTTC. It is translated as CASVYRANDGYTF.

A few counts support this clone. The V and J genes are TRBV7-9 and TRBJ1-2; no reliable D call. The germline V gene encodes CDR1 SEHNR and CDR2 FQNEAQ (reference sequence). CDR3 size: 12 residues. Between the trimmed V and J ends, which lost 6 bases and 5 bases, there was a span of 10 bases. The chain's CDR3 is CASSSRGYGYTF. As DNA, the CDR3 is TGTGCCAGCAGTAGCCGGGGTTATGGCTACACCTTC.

This clone was observed once. This rearrangement joins TRBV27 to TRBJ2-3, with 10 bases matching TRBD2. Unmatched junction bases numbered 5, after V lost 4 bases and J lost 1 base. This CDR3 has 16 amino acids. Germline lookup yields CDR1 MNHEY and CDR2 SMNVEV (reference sequence). Here the CDR3 reads CASSSFLAGGTDTQYF. CDR3 nucleotides: TGTGCCAGCAGTTCATTCCTAGCGGGGGGCACAGATACGCAGTATTTT.

This clone has a handful of counts. The rearrangement joins TRBV2 to TRBJ1-2; D may be TRBD1 (5 bases). CDR1 is SNHLY, CDR2 FYNNEI, per germline. Trimming cost V 0 bases and J 4 bases, with 9 bases left between them. This CDR3 spans 14 amino acids. The CDR3 bases are TGTGCCAGCAGTGAAGCGCTAGACAGCTATGGCTACACCTTC. This encodes CASSEALDSYGYTF. The entire variable domain, with the rest obtained from reference TRBV2 and TRBJ1-2, is as follows: EPEVTQTPSHQVTQMGQEVILRCVPISNHLYFYWYRQILGQKVEFLVSFYNNEISEKSEIFDDQFSVERPDGSNFTLKIRSTKLEDSAMYFCASSEALDSYGYTFGSGTRLTVV.